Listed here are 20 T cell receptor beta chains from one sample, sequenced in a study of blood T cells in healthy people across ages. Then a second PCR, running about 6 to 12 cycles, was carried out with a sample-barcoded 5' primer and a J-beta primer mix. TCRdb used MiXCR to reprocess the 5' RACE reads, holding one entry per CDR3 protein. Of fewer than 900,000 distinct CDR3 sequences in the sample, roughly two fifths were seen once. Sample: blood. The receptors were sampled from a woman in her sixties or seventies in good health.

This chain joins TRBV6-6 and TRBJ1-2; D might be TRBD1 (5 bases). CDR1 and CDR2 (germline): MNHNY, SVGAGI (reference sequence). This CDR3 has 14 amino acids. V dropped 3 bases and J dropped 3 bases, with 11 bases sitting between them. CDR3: CASSYRGGDYGYTF. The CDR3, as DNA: TGTGCCAGCAGTTATAGGGGTGGGGACTATGGCTACACCTTC.

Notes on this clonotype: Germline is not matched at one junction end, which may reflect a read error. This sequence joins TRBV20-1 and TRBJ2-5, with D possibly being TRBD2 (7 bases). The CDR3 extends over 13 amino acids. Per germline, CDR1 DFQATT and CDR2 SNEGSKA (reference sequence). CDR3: CSAAGGPLETQNF. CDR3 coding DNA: TGCAGTGCTGCCGGGGGGCCTTTAGAGACCCAGAACTTC.

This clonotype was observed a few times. The CDR3 DNA follows: TGTGCCACCAGTGATGGACCTTCTCCGGGACAGGTGAGCTACGAGCAGTACTTC. Its protein is CATSDGPSPGQVSYEQYF. The rearrangement links TRBV24-1 to TRBJ2-7; TRBD1 matches 8 bases. After removal of 3 bases from V and 3 bases from J, the junction contained 15 bases not matched to a gene. This CDR3 spans 18 amino acids. Germline V lookup: CDR1 KGHDR, CDR2 SFDVKD.

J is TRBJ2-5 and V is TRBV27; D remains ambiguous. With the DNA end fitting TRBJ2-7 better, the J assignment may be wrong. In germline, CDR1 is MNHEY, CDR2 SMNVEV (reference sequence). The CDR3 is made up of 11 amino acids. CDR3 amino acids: CASIGRYEQYF. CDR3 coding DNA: TGTGCCAGCATAGGAAGATACGAGCAGTACTTC.

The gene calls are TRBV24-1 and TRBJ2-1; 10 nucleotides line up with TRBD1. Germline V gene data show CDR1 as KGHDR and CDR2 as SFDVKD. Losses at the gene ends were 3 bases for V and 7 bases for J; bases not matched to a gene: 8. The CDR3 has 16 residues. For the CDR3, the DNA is TGTGCCACCAGTGATCTCGGGACAGGGGTAGAAAATGAGCAGTTCTTC. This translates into CATSDLGTGVENEQFF.

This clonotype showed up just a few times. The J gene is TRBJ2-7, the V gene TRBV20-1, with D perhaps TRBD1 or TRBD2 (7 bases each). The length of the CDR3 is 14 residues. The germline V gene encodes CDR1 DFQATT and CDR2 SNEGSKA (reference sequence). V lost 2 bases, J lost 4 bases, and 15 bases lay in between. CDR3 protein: CSARTDREGYEQYF. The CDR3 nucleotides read TGCAGTGCTAGAACCGACAGGGAGGGTTACGAGCAGTACTTC.

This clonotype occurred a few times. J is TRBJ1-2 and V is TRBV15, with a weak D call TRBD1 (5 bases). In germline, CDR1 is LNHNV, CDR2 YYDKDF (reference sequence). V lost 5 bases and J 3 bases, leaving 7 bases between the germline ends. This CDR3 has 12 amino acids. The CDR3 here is CATSQGDYGYTF. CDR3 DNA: TGTGCCACCAGCCAGGGCGACTATGGCTACACCTTC. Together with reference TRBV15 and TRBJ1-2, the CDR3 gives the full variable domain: DAMVIQNPRYQVTQFGKPVTLSCSQTLNHNVMYWYQQKSSQAPKLLFHYYDKDFNNEADTPDNFQSRRPNTSFCFLDIRSPGLGDTAMYLCATSQGDYGYTFGSGTRLTVV.

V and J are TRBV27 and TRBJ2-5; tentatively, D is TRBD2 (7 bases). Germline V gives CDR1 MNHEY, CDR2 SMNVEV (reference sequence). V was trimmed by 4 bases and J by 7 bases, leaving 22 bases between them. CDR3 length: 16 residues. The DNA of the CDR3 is TGTGCCAGCAGTTCACTCATGGGGGGGGCCTTCCCGACCCAGTACTTC. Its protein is CASSSLMGGAFPTQYF.

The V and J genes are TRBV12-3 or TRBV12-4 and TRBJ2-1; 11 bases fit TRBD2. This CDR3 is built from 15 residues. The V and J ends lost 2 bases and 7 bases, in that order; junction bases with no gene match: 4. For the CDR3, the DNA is TGTGCCAGCAGTTTAACTAGCGGGAGTTGGAATGAGCAGTTCTTC. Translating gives CASSLTSGSWNEQFF.

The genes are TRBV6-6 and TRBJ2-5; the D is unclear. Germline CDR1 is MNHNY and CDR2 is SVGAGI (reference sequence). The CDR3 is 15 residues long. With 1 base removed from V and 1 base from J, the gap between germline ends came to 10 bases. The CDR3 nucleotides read TGTGCCAGCAGTTACTGGTCGTCTAGCCAAGAGACCCAGTACTTC. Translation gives CASSYWSSSQETQYF.

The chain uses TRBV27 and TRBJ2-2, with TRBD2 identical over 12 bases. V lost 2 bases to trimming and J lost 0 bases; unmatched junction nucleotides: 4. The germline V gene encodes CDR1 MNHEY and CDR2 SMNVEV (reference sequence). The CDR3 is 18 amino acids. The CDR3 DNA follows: TGTGCCAGCAGTTTAAGACTAGCGGGAGTCTCGAACACCGGGGAGCTGTTTTTT. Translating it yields CASSLRLAGVSNTGELFF.

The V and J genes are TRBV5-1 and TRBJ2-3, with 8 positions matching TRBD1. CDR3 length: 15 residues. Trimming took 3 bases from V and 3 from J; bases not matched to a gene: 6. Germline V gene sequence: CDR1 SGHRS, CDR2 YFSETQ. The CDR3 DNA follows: TGCGCCAGCAGCTCCGGACAGGGTCGAACAGATACGCAGTATTTT. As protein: CASSSGQGRTDTQYF.

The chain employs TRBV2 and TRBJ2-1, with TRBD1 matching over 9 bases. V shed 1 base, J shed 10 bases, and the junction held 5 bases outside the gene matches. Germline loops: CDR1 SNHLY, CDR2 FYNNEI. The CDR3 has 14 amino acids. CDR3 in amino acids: CASSEGDRVSEQFF. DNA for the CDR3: TGTGCCAGCAGTGAAGGGGACAGGGTAAGCGAGCAGTTCTTC. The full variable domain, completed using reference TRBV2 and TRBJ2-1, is EPEVTQTPSHQVTQMGQEVILRCVPISNHLYFYWYRQILGQKVEFLVSFYNNEISEKSEIFDDQFSVERPDGSNFTLKIRSTKLEDSAMYFCASSEGDRVSEQFFGPGTRLTVL.

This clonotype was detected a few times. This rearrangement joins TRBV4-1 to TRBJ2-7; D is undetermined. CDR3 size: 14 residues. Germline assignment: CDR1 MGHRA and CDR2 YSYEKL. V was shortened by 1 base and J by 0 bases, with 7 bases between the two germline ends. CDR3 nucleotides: TGCGCCAGCAGCCAAGTTACACTCTCCTACGAGCAGTACTTC. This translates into CASSQVTLSYEQYF.

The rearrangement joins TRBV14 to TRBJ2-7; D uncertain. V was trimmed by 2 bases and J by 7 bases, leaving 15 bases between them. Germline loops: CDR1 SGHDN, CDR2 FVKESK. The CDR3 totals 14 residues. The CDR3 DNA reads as TGTGCCAGCAGCCAATCTTACGTCCCGGAGGAGCAGTACTTC. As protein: CASSQSYVPEEQYF. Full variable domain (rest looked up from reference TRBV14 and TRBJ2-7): EAGVTQFPSHSVIEKGQTVTLRCDPISGHDNLYWYRRVMGKEIKFLLHFVKESKQDESGMPNNRFLAERTGGTYSTLKVQPAELEDSGVYFCASSQSYVPEEQYFGPGTRLTVT.

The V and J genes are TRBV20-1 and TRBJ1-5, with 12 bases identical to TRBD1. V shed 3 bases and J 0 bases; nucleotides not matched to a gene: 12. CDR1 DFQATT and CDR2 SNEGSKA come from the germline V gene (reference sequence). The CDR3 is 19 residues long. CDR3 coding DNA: TGCAGTGCTAGGGGAGCCGGGACAGGGGGCGCCTATAGCAATCAGCCCCAGCATTTT. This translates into CSARGAGTGGAYSNQPQHF.

The chain's CDR3 is CASSLKETQFF. The CDR3 bases are TGTGCCAGCAGCTTGAAGGAGACCCAGTTCTTC. The V call is TRBV5-6, the J call TRBJ2-1; no firm D call. The CDR3 sequence is 11 residues long. V lost 1 base, J lost 13 bases, and 9 bases lay in between. Germline values: CDR1 SGHDT, CDR2 YYEEEE.

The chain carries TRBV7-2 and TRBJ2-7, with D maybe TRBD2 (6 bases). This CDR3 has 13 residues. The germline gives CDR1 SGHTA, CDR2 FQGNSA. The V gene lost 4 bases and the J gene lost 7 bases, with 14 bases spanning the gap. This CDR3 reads CASSSNSAGEQYF. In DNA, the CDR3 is TGTGCCAGCAGCTCGAACTCGGCGGGGGAGCAGTACTTC.

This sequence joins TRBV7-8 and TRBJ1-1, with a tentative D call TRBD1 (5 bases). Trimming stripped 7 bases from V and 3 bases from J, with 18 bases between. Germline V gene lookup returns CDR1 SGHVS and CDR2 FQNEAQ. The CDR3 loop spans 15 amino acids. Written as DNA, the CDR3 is TGTGCCAGCATCGAAGCATATGGGGGGGACACTGAAGCTTTCTTT. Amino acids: CASIEAYGGDTEAFF.

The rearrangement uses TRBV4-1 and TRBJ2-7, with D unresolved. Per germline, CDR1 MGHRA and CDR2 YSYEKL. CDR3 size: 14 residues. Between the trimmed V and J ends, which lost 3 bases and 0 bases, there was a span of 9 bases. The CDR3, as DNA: TGCGCCAGCAGCCAGGCAGAGAGCTCCTACGAGCAGTACTTC. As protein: CASSQAESSYEQYF.